The sequence of this T cell receptor beta chain was determined in a study of CD8 T cells in Susac syndrome. Study in general: At blood draw, Susac syndrome patients were therapy-naive, on corticosteroids, or on intravenous immunoglobulin alone. Study observations and caveats: The CD4+ T cell repertoires from Susac syndrome exhibited no clonal expansion.

Random hexamers primed reverse transcription of about 0.45 to 1 ug RNA. TCRdb used MiXCR to reprocess the immunoSEQ multiplex PCR reads, holding one entry per CDR3 protein. The sample records approximately 190,000 distinct CDR3 sequences, nearly 97% being singletons. With respect to this clonotype: Its antigen is not known.

The CDR3 extends over 15 amino acids. Germline CDR1 is GTSNPN and CDR2 is SVGIG (reference sequence). Trimming took 4 bases from V and 7 from J; bases not matched to a gene: 7. This TCR came from a human donor with Susac syndrome. This chain links TRBV30 with TRBJ1-6; 10 nucleotides agree with TRBD1. The sequencing input was CD4+ T cells from PBMCs. CDR3 residues: CAWNQRTGGNSPLHF. DNA of the CDR3: TGTGCCTGGAACCAAAGGACAGGGGGGAATTCACCCCTCCACTTT.